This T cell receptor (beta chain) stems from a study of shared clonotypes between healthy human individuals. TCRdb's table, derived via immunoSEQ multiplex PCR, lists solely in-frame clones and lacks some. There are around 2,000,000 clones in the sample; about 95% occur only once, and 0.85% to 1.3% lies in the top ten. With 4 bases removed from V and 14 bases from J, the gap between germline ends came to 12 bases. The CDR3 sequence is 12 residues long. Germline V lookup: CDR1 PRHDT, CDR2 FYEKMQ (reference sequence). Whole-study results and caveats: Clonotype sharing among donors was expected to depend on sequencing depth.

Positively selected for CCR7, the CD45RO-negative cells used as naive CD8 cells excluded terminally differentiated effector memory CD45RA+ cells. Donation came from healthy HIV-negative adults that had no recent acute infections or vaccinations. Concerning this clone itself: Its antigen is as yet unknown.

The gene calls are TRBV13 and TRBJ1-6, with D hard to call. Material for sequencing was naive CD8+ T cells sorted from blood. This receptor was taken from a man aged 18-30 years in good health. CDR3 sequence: CASSSPDGSLHF. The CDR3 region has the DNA TGTGCCAGCAGCTCCCCAGACGGGTCCCTCCACTTT. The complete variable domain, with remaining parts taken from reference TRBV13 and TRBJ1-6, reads AAGVIQSPRHLIKEKRETATLKCYPIPRHDTVYWYQQGPGQDPQFLISFYEKMQSDKGSIPDRFSAQQFSDYHSELNMSSLELGDSALYFCASSSPDGSLHFGNGTRLTVT.